The clone carrying this TCR beta chain was picked up a small number of times. What it recognizes is unknown. The CDR3 extends over 15 amino acids. Germline CDR1 is SQVTM and CDR2 is ANQGSEA. The J segment lost 1 base and the V segment lost 7 bases, leaving 8 bases of the junction unmatched. A second PCR, run for about 6 to 11 cycles, used a sample-barcoded 5' primer plus a J-beta primer mix. Carrying 12 random nucleotides, a template-switch adaptor labeled each individual cDNA molecule. MiXCR, applied by TCRdb to the 5' RACE reads, yields one record per CDR3 protein. Of more than 1,400,000 distinct CDR3 sequences in the sample, around two fifths were seen once. The data originate from a study of blood T cells in healthy people across ages. The study's findings and limits: The recorded TCR beta diversity per million T cells decreased in a roughly linear manner with age. Long-lived donors had more naive CD4+ cells and higher diversity than aged donors.

The sequence came from a woman between 18 and 29 years old in good health. Sequences were obtained from blood. The rearrangement links TRBV29-1 to TRBJ1-2, with 11 bases fitting TRBD1. The CDR3 spells CSAEGQGAGNYGYTF. The CDR3 nucleotides are TGCAGCGCCGAAGGACAGGGGGCGGGTAACTATGGCTACACCTTC.